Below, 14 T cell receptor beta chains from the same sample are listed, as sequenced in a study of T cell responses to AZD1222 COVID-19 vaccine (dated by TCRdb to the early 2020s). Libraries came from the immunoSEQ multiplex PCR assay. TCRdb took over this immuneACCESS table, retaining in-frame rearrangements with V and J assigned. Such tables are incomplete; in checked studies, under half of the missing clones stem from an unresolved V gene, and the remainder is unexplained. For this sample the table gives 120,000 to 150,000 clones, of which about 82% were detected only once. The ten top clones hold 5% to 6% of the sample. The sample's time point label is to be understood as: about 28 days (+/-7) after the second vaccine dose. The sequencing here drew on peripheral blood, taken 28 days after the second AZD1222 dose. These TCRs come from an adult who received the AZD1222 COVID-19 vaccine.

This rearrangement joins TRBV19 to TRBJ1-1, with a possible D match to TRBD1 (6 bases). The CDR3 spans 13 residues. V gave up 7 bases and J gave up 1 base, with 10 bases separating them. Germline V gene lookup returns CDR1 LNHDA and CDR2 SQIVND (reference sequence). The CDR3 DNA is TGTGCCAGTATGCAGGGGAGGAACACTGAAGCTTTCTTT. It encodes CASMQGRNTEAFF.

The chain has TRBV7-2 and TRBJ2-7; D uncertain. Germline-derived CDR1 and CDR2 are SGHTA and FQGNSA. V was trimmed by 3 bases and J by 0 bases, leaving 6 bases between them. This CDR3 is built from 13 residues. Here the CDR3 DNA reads TGTGCCAGCAGCTTTATGAGCTCCTACGAGCAGTACTTC. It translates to CASSFMSSYEQYF.

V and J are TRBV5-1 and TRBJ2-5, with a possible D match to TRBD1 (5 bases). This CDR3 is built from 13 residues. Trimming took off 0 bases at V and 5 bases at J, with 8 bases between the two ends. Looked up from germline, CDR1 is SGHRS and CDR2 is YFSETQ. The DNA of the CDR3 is TGCGCCAGCAGCTTGGCCCCAGGGGAGACCCAGTACTTC. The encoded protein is CASSLAPGETQYF.

The CDR3, as DNA: TGCGCCAGCAGCTTGTTTACAGGGGAATCACCCCTCCACTTT. Its translation: CASSLFTGESPLHF. The chain joins TRBV5-1 to TRBJ1-6; TRBD1 agrees at 7 bases. Trimming cost V 1 base and J 10 bases; bases outside gene matches: 5. Germline V gives CDR1 SGHRS, CDR2 YFSETQ. The CDR3 sequence is 14 residues long.

DNA for the CDR3: TGTGCCAGCAGTGCCTCAAAACACGGACGGGACTATGGCTACACCTTC. Translating gives CASSASKHGRDYGYTF. The chain employs TRBV27 and TRBJ1-2; D is uncertain. The ends were cut back, 5 bases at V and 3 bases at J, with 19 bases in the middle. The CDR3 covers 16 residues. The germline V gene has CDR1 MNHEY and CDR2 SMNVEV (reference sequence).

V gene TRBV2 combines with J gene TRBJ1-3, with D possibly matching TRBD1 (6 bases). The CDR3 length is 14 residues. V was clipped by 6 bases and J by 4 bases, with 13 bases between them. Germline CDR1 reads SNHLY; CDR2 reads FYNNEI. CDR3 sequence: CASRGAGPGNTIYF. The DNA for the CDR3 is TGTGCCAGCAGGGGGGCAGGGCCAGGAAACACCATATATTTT.

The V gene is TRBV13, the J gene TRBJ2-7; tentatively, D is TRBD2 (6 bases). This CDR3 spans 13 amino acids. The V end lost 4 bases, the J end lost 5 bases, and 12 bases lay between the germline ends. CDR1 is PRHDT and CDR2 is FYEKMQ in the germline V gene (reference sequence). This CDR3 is CASSSRLGDEQYF. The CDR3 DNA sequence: TGTGCCAGCAGCTCAAGACTAGGCGACGAGCAGTACTTC. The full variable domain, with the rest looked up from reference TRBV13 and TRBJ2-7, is AAGVIQSPRHLIKEKRETATLKCYPIPRHDTVYWYQQGPGQDPQFLISFYEKMQSDKGSIPDRFSAQQFSDYHSELNMSSLELGDSALYFCASSSRLGDEQYFGPGTRLTVT.

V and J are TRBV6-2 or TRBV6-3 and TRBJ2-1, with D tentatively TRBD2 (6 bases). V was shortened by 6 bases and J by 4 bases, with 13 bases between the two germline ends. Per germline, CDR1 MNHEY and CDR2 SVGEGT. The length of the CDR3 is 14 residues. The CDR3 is CASSGSFGYNEQFF. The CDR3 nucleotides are TGTGCCAGCAGCGGGAGTTTTGGGTACAATGAGCAGTTCTTC.

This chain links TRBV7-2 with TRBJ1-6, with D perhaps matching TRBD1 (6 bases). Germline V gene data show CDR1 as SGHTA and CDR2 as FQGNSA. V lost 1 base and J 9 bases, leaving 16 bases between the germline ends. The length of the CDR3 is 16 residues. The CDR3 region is CASSLGRTEGASPLHF. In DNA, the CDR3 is TGTGCCAGCAGCTTAGGACGGACAGAGGGCGCTTCACCCCTCCACTTT.

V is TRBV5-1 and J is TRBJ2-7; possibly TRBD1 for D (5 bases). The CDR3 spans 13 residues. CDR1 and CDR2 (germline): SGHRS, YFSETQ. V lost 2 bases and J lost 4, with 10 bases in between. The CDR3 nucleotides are TGCGCCAGCAGCTTCAGTGGGGCGTACGAGCAGTACTTC. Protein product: CASSFSGAYEQYF.

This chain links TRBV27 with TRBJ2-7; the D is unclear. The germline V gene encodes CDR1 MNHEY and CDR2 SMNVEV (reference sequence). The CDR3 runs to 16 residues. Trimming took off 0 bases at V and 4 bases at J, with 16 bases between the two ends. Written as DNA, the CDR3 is TGTGCCAGCAGTTTATCCTTACAAGAATCATTTTACGAGCAGTACTTC. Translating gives CASSLSLQESFYEQYF.

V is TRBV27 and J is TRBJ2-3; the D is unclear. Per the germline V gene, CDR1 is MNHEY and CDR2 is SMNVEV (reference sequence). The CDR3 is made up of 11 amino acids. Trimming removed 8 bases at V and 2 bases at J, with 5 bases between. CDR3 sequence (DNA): TGTGCCAGCGGGATCACAGATACGCAGTATTTT. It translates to CASGITDTQYF.

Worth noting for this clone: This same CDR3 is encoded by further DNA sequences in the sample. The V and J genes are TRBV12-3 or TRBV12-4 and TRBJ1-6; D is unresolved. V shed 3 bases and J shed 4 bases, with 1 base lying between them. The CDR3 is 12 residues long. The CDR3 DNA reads TGTGCCAGCAGTTTTTATAATTCACCCCTCCACTTT. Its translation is CASSFYNSPLHF.

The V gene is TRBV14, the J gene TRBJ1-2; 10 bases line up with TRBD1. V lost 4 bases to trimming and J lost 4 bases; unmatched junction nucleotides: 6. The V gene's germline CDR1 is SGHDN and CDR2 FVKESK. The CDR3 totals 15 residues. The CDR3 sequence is CASSRGTGDTYGYTF. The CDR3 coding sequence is TGTGCCAGCAGCCGAGGGACAGGGGACACCTATGGCTACACCTTC.